Presented here are 28 T cell receptor beta chains from one specimen sequenced in a study of Graves' ophthalmopathy and Graves' hyperthyroidism. RNA transcripts served as template for amplifying TCR beta CDR3 sequences. First-round RT-PCR with HTBI primers preceded a second-round multiplex PCR. MiXCR, run by TCRdb on the multiplex PCR reads, gives a single entry per CDR3 protein. The sample lists over a million distinct CDR3 sequences; 35% to 40% were seen once. Sequencing input: peripheral blood or thyroid tissue (not recorded which). These receptors were collected from an adult man with Graves' hyperthyroidism.

In this sample, this clonotype turned up many times. The genes are TRBV19 and TRBJ2-2; 9 positions agree with TRBD2. CDR1 LNHDA and CDR2 SQIVND come from the germline V gene (reference sequence). This CDR3 contains 17 residues. The V gene end was trimmed by 1 base and the J gene end by 1 base; junction bases not matched to a gene: 4. CDR3 sequence: CASSIGTSGLNTGELFF. CDR3 DNA: TGTGCCAGTAGTATAGGCACTAGCGGGCTGAACACCGGGGAGCTGTTTTTT.

V and J are TRBV9 and TRBJ2-5; the D call may be TRBD1 or TRBD2 (5 bases each). Per germline, CDR1 SGDLS and CDR2 YYNGEE. The V and J ends lost 0 bases and 6 bases respectively, with 15 bases between them. The CDR3 extends over 15 amino acids. CDR3 loop: CASSVEEGLGQTQYF. The DNA for the CDR3 is TGTGCCAGCAGCGTAGAAGAGGGATTGGGACAGACCCAGTACTTC.

This clonotype was seen at least ten times. The genes are TRBV7-9 and TRBJ1-5; D is perhaps TRBD1 (6 bases). Per the germline V gene, CDR1 is SEHNR and CDR2 is FQNEAQ (reference sequence). The CDR3 runs 18 residues. The V end lost 4 bases, the J end lost 1 base, and 20 bases lay between the germline ends. CDR3 loop: CASSSLARGVGSNQPQHF. The CDR3 bases are TGTGCCAGCAGCTCCCTAGCTAGGGGGGTAGGGAGCAATCAGCCCCAGCATTTT. The full variable domain, rest sourced from reference TRBV7-9 and TRBJ1-5, is DTGVSQNPRHKITKRGQNVTFRCDPISEHNRLYWYRQTLGQGPEFLTYFQNEAQLEKSRLLSDRFSAERPKGSFSTLEIQRTEQGDSAMYLCASSSLARGVGSNQPQHFGDGTRLSIL.

In its sample, this clonotype was seen a few times. The chain uses TRBV12-3 or TRBV12-4 and TRBJ1-1; D not resolved. The CDR3 consists of 11 residues. Trimming removed 10 bases from V and 5 bases from J, with 11 bases in between. CDR3 amino acids: CATKKGTEAFF. The CDR3, as DNA: TGTGCCACCAAGAAGGGAACTGAAGCTTTCTTT.

This clonotype has a count of ten or more. The V gene is TRBV9, the J gene TRBJ2-5, with TRBD2 matching 12 bases. The CDR3 is made up of 16 amino acids. Trimming removed 5 bases from V and 3 bases from J; junction bases left unmatched: 8. CDR1 SGDLS and CDR2 YYNGEE come from the germline V gene. CDR3 amino acids: CASSFSRTSGKETQYF. The CDR3 coding sequence is TGTGCCAGCAGTTTTAGCCGGACTAGCGGGAAAGAGACCCAGTACTTC.

The DNA of the CDR3 is TGTGCCAGCAGCCAAAGAACAGGGGATTCACCCCTCCACTTT. Its translation is CASSQRTGDSPLHF. The chain recombines TRBV14 with TRBJ1-6; 7 bases are shared with TRBD1. The CDR3 is 14 residues long. The V gene's germline CDR1 is SGHDN and CDR2 FVKESK. Trimming removed 2 bases from V and 8 bases from J; junction bases left unmatched: 3.

The J gene is TRBJ2-3, the V gene TRBV24-1; D assignment may be TRBD1 or TRBD2 (5 bases each). The CDR3 consists of 16 residues. Germline loops: CDR1 KGHDR, CDR2 SFDVKD. Trimming left V 3 bases short and J 1 base short, with 13 bases between. The CDR3 coding sequence is TGTGCCACCAGTGATGGGGACCGATTAGGCACAGATACGCAGTATTTT. The encoded protein is CATSDGDRLGTDTQYF.

The sample holds many counts of this clonotype. The chain recombines TRBV15 with TRBJ1-5; 9 nucleotides match TRBD1. CDR3 length: 16 amino acids. Germline V CDR1 and CDR2: LNHNV, YYDKDF (reference sequence). V trimming: 0 bases; J trimming: 2 bases; junction bases outside the gene matches: 2. Here the CDR3 DNA reads TGTGCCACCAGCAGAGACCGACAGGGGGGCAATCAGCCCCAGCATTTT. It encodes CATSRDRQGGNQPQHF. Filled out from reference TRBV15 and TRBJ1-5, the complete variable domain reads DAMVIQNPRYQVTQFGKPVTLSCSQTLNHNVMYWYQQKSSQAPKLLFHYYDKDFNNEADTPDNFQSRRPNTSFCFLDIRSPGLGDTAMYLCATSRDRQGGNQPQHFGDGTRLSIL.

This clonotype has a count of ten or more. The V and J genes are TRBV19 and TRBJ1-1; tentatively, D is TRBD1 (6 bases). Trimming took 5 bases from V and 5 from J, leaving 15 bases between them. In germline, CDR1 is LNHDA, CDR2 SQIVND (reference sequence). CDR3 length: 14 amino acids. The CDR3 DNA is TGTGCCAGTAGTGCCCGGGACATCTCAACTGAAGCTTTCTTT. Translation gives CASSARDISTEAFF. Combining the CDR3 with reference TRBV19 and TRBJ1-1 gives the whole variable domain DGGITQSPKYLFRKEGQNVTLSCEQNLNHDAMYWYRQDPGQGLRLIYYSQIVNDFQKGDIAEGYSVSREKKESFPLTVTSAQKNPTAFYLCASSARDISTEAFFGQGTRLTVV.

This clonotype has only a few counts. This chain connects TRBV19 to TRBJ1-2, with D maybe TRBD1 (5 bases). The germline V and J ends were trimmed by 5 bases and 4 bases, with 23 bases remaining between them. This CDR3 is 17 amino acids long. Germline CDR1 is LNHDA and CDR2 is SQIVND (reference sequence). CDR3 nucleotides: TGTGCCAGTAGTCCCCGTGCCTCTGCATCAAGGGGCTATGGCTACACCTTC. It translates to CASSPRASASRGYGYTF.

The chain recombines TRBV7-8 with TRBJ1-2; TRBD1 aligns across 7 bases. V was pared by 7 bases and J by 4 bases, with 6 bases of the junction left unmatched. The CDR3 has 13 residues. Germline V CDR1 and CDR2: SGHVS, FQNEAQ. The CDR3 region is CASIHRGGYGYTF. The CDR3 nucleotides read TGTGCCAGCATCCACAGGGGAGGCTATGGCTACACCTTC.

This chain connects TRBV2 to TRBJ2-7; possibly TRBD1 for D (5 bases). The J call is in doubt because the DNA end fits TRBJ2-1 better. This CDR3 comprises 12 residues. The germline V gene encodes CDR1 SNHLY and CDR2 FYNNEI. CDR3 nucleotides: TGTGCCAGCAGGGGGCCGAGCAATGAGCAGTTCTTC. Its translation is CASRGPSNEQFF.

This clonotype has a count of ten or more. The gene calls are TRBV9 and TRBJ1-2, with D perhaps matching TRBD1 (5 bases). The V end lost 3 bases, the J end lost 4 bases, and 16 bases lay between the germline ends. Germline V gene data show CDR1 as SGDLS and CDR2 as YYNGEE. This CDR3 comprises 15 residues. CDR3 amino acids: CASSDRGERGYGYTF. The CDR3 coding sequence is TGTGCCAGCAGCGATCGCGGGGAGAGGGGCTATGGCTACACCTTC. Looking up the rest from reference TRBV9 and TRBJ1-2 gives the full variable domain: DSGVTQTPKHLITATGQRVTLRCSPRSGDLSVYWYQQSLDQGLQFLIQYYNGEERAKGNILERFSAQQFPDLHSELNLSSLELGDSALYFCASSDRGERGYGYTFGSGTRLTVV.

The chain has TRBV12-3 or TRBV12-4 and TRBJ2-5; 7 bases are a match to TRBD2. The V segment lost 6 bases and the J segment 3 bases; nucleotides outside the gene matches: 7. The CDR3 consists of 14 residues. CDR3 sequence reads: CASSWREWEETQYF. CDR3 DNA sequence: TGTGCCAGCAGCTGGCGGGAGTGGGAAGAGACCCAGTACTTC.

This clonotype was picked up a small number of times. The genes are TRBV28 and TRBJ1-2; D call uncertain. Trimming removed 8 bases at V and 1 base at J, with 8 bases between. The CDR3 totals 12 residues. Germline V gene sequence: CDR1 MDHEN, CDR2 SYDVKM. The CDR3 nucleotides read TGTGCCAGCTGGCAGTATAACTATGGCTACACCTTC. Protein product: CASWQYNYGYTF.

This clonotype was counted once. This could be a read error, since a much larger clone is one nucleotide away. This sequence joins TRBV20-1 and TRBJ2-7; TRBD1 aligns across 7 bases. Per the germline V gene, CDR1 is DFQATT and CDR2 is SNEGSKA (reference sequence). The CDR3 consists of 15 residues. Unmatched junction bases numbered 8, after V lost 3 bases and J lost 0 bases. CDR3: CSASARQGSSYEQYF. CDR3 bases: TGCAGTGCTAGCGCTCGACAGGGTAGCTCCTACGAGCAGTACTTC.

The chain couples TRBV4-3 to TRBJ1-1, with D maybe TRBD1 (6 bases). The V gene's germline CDR1 is LGHNA and CDR2 YSLEER. V lost 0 bases to trimming and J lost 6 bases, with 20 bases between them. This CDR3 contains 17 residues. The CDR3: CASSQDRVTGIGSEAFF. CDR3 coding DNA: TGCGCCAGCAGCCAAGACCGAGTCACAGGGATAGGCTCTGAAGCTTTCTTT.

This clonotype was seen repeatedly, ten times or more. The V call is TRBV19, the J call TRBJ1-1, with D possibly being TRBD1 (5 bases). This CDR3 is 16 amino acids long. V shed 2 bases and J shed 6 bases, with 19 bases lying between them. CDR1 is LNHDA and CDR2 is SQIVND in the germline V gene (reference sequence). This CDR3 is CASSISPDAGMPEAFF. The CDR3 DNA reads as TGTGCCAGTAGTATATCTCCAGACGCAGGGATGCCTGAAGCTTTCTTT.

The chain employs TRBV5-1 and TRBJ1-1; D might be TRBD1 (5 bases). The germline gives CDR1 SGHRS, CDR2 YFSETQ. V lost 3 bases and J 4 bases, leaving 16 bases between the germline ends. The CDR3 is 15 amino acids. CDR3 residues: CASSWGGGPSTEAFF. CDR3 sequence (DNA): TGCGCCAGCAGCTGGGGTGGGGGTCCCAGCACTGAAGCTTTCTTT.

This chain connects TRBV7-2 to TRBJ2-5, with 8 bases matching TRBD2. The CDR3 covers 14 residues. V lost 5 bases and J lost 0; bases outside the gene matches: 2. Germline CDR1 is SGHTA and CDR2 is FQGNSA. CDR3 region: CASSPGGHQETQYF. The CDR3 bases are TGTGCCAGCAGCCCGGGAGGGCACCAAGAGACCCAGTACTTC.

This clonotype turned up a few times. The V call is TRBV19, the J call TRBJ1-5; 7 bases align to TRBD1. CDR3 length: 16 residues. Germline V CDR1 and CDR2: LNHDA, SQIVND (reference sequence). The junction had 7 bases not matched to a gene; V was cut back by 5 bases and J by 0 bases. CDR3 loop: CASSWGQPYSNQPQHF. The CDR3 bases are TGTGCCAGTAGTTGGGGACAGCCTTATAGCAATCAGCCCCAGCATTTT.

This sequence joins TRBV4-1 and TRBJ1-5, with a weak D call TRBD1 (6 bases). This CDR3 region has 14 residues. Germline V lookup: CDR1 MGHRA, CDR2 YSYEKL. Deletions cut 3 bases from V and 9 bases from J, with 15 bases between. The CDR3 DNA sequence: TGCGCCAGCAGCCACCCCCAGGGGATGTCGCCCCAGCATTTT. Amino acids: CASSHPQGMSPQHF.

The V and J genes are TRBV13 and TRBJ2-7; tentative D call: TRBD2 (6 bases). CDR1 is PRHDT and CDR2 is FYEKMQ in the germline V gene (reference sequence). V was shortened by 5 bases and J by 5 bases, with 16 bases between the two germline ends. The CDR3 runs to 14 residues. CDR3 bases: TGTGCCAGCAGCCCTAAGGGGACTGCGCACGAGCAGTACTTC. It specifies CASSPKGTAHEQYF.

This sequence joins TRBV19 and TRBJ2-6, with 9 bases that match TRBD1. Germline assignment: CDR1 LNHDA and CDR2 SQIVND (reference sequence). The length of the CDR3 is 18 residues. V was clipped by 7 bases and J by 2 bases; unmatched bases: 12. DNA for the CDR3: TGTGCCAGTACCGGAGCGGGACAGGGAGGGCCTGGGGCCAACGTCCTGACTTTC. Its translation is CASTGAGQGGPGANVLTF.

The chain couples TRBV12-3 or TRBV12-4 to TRBJ1-4, with D possibly being TRBD1 (6 bases). The CDR3 loop spans 16 amino acids. V dropped 6 bases and J dropped 6 bases, with 20 bases sitting between them. CDR3 coding DNA: TGTGCCAGCAGCTCAACCCCCTACGGGACACATGAAAAACTGTTTTTT. It specifies CASSSTPYGTHEKLFF.

With respect to this clonotype: This may stem from a read error, because a much larger clone lies one nucleotide away. The chain joins TRBV5-5 to TRBJ2-7; D call uncertain. Germline V gene sequence: CDR1 SGHKS, CDR2 YYEKEE (reference sequence). The CDR3 contains 13 residues. V lost 6 bases and J lost 4, with 14 bases in between. DNA for the CDR3: TGTGCCAGCAACCCAAGGTTCGGGTACGAGCAGTACTTC. Residues: CASNPRFGYEQYF. The complete variable domain, with remaining parts taken from reference TRBV5-5 and TRBJ2-7, reads DAGVTQSPTHLIKTRGQQVTLRCSPISGHKSVSWYQQVLGQGPQFIFQYYEKEERGRGNFPDRFSARQFPNYSSELNVNALLLGDSALYLCASNPRFGYEQYFGPGTRLTVT.

The CDR3 here is CSVPGQGGGTEAFF. The CDR3 DNA reads as TGCAGCGTTCCAGGACAGGGCGGGGGCACTGAAGCTTTCTTT. V gene TRBV29-1 combines with J gene TRBJ1-1; 8 bases agree with TRBD1. The CDR3 extends over 14 amino acids. The V and J ends lost 5 bases and 4 bases, in that order; junction bases with no gene match: 9. Germline-derived CDR1 and CDR2 are SQVTM and ANQGSEA.

The V call is TRBV20-1, the J call TRBJ2-7; TRBD1 is a possible D gene (6 bases). The germline gives CDR1 DFQATT, CDR2 SNEGSKA (reference sequence). The CDR3 loop spans 12 amino acids. The V end was cut by 5 bases, the J end by 4 bases, with 12 bases between. The CDR3 nucleotides read TGCAGTGCTGGGACAAGGGGGTACGAGCAGTACTTC. Protein product: CSAGTRGYEQYF.